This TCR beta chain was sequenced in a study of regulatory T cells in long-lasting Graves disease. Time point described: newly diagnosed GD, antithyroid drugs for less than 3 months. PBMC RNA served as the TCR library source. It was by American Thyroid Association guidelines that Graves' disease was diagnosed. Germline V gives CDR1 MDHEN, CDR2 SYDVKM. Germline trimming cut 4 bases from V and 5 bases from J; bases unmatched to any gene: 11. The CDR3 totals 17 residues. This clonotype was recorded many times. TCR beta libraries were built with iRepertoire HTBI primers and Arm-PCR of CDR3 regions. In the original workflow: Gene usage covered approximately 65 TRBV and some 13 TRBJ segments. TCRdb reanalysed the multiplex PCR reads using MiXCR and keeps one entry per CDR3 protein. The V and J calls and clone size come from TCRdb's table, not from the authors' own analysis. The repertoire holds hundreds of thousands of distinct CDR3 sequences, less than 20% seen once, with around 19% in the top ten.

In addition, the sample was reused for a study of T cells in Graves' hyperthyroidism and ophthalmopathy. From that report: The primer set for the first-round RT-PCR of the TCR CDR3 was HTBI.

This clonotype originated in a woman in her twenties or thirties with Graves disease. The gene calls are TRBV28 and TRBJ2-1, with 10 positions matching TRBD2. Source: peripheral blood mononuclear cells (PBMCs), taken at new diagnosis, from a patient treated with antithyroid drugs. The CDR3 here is CASSSLNLAGVNNEQFF. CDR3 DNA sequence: TGTGCCAGCAGTTCACTAAACCTAGCGGGGGTAAACAATGAGCAGTTCTTC.